This T cell receptor (beta chain) emerged from a study of blood T cell repertoires in COVID-19. On the study more broadly: Collection of acute and convalescent COVID-19 samples took place in the United States, Italy and Spain. PBMCs, B-cell-depleted T cells, or T cells provided the cDNA or gDNA that made up the material.

The CDR3 spans 15 residues. The V gene's germline CDR1 is SGHNT and CDR2 YYREEE (reference sequence). Trimming removed 0 bases from V and 5 bases from J; junction bases left unmatched: 5. Per the original data handling: Estimated nucleated cell counts came from reference gene primer amplification. Clones were read by immunoSEQ multiplex PCR, and TCRdb kept only the in-frame ones, dropping some. The D gene and trimming were derived from the DNA, and the V and J assignments and clone size from that table. The sample consists of 100,000 to 150,000 clones, about 85% of them appearing once. Sequencing input: peripheral blood. The genes are TRBV5-4 and TRBJ2-1, with 7 bases that match TRBD1. The sequence derives from a woman older than 75 with acute or convalescent COVID-19. CDR3 in amino acids: CASSLEAGGHNEQFF. DNA for the CDR3: TGTGCCAGCAGCTTGGAGGCAGGGGGTCACAATGAGCAGTTCTTC.